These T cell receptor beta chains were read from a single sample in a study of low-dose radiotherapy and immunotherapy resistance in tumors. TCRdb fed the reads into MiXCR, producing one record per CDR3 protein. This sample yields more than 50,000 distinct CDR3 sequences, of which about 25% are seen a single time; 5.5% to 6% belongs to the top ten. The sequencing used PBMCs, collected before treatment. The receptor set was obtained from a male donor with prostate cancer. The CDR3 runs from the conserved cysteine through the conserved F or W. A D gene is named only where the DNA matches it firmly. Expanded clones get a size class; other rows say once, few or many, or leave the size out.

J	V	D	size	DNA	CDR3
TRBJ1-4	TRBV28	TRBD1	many	TGTGCCAGCAGGCCGACAGGGGTTCCTGAAAAACTGTTTTTT	CASRPTGVPEKLFF
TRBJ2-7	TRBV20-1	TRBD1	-	TGCAGTGCTCGGCCCGGGACAGCCTTGGGGGAGCAGTACTTC	CSARPGTALGEQYF
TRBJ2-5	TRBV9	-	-	TGTGCCAGCAGCCAAGGGACCGTTGCTCAAGAGACCCAGTACTTC	CASSQGTVAQETQYF
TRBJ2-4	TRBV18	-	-	TGTGCCAGCTCACCCCCGGCTACAGCCAAAAACATTCAGTACTTC	CASSPPATAKNIQYF
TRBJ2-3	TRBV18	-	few	TGTGCCAGCTCACCACAAGCTGGCACAGATACGCAGTATTTT	CASSPQAGTDTQYF
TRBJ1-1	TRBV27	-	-	TGTGCCAGCAGAGACCCACCGGGGACCCCCCAAAGTAGAGCTTTCTTT	CASRDPPGTPQSRAFF
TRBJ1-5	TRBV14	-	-	TGTGCCAGCAGCCAAGGGACAGTGAGCAATCAGCCCCAGCATTTT	CASSQGTVSNQPQHF
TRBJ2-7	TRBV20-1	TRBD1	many	TGCAGTGCAAAAAAAACAGGGGTCAGCTCCTACGAGCAGTACTTC	CSAKKTGVSSYEQYF
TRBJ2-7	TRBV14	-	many	TGTGCCAGCAGCCAAGAGTTTCAGGGGAAGCTCGGGCAGTACTTC	CASSQEFQGKLGQYF
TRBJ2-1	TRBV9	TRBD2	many	TGTGCCAGCAGCTCCCGGGGGGGGCAGGAGCAGTTCTTC	CASSSRGGQEQFF
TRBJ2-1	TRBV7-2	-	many	TGTGCCAGCAGCCCCCCTCGGGCGGCCGCAGGCGAGCAGTTCTTC	CASSPPRAAAGEQFF
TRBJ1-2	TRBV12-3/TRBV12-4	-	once	TGTGCCAGCAGACAAACCGGGACACCCAATGGCTACACCTTC	CASRQTGTPNGYTF
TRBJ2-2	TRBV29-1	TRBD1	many	TGCAGCGTTATATTGCAGGGGGACACCGGGGAGCTGTTTTTT	CSVILQGDTGELFF
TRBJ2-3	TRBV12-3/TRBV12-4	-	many	TGTGCCAGCAGTTCACTCTCCGGCACAGATACGCAGTATTTT	CASSSLSGTDTQYF
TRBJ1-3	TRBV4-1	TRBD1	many	TGCGCCAGCAGCCAAGGGCCGGGACAGGGTGGAAACACCATATATTTT	CASSQGPGQGGNTIYF
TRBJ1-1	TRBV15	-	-	TGTGCCACCAGCAGAGTGTTGGGGGTGAACACTGAAGCTTTCTTT	CATSRVLGVNTEAFF
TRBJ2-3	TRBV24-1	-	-	TGTGCCACCAGTGGTACAGCCGCAGATACGCAGTATTTT	CATSGTAADTQYF
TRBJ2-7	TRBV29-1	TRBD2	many	TGCAGCGTTGGGACTAGCGGCTACGAGCAGTACTTC	CSVGTSGYEQYF
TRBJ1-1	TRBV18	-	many	TGTGCCAGCTCACCATACCGGGCCGAACTTGAAGCTTTCTTT	CASSPYRAELEAFF
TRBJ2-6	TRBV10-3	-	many	TGTGCCATCAGTGAGTCAGAAGGAGGGGCCAACGTCCTGACTTTC	CAISESEGGANVLTF
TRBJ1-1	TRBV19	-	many	TGTGCCAGTAGTATCAGGGAGATCACTGAAGCTTTCTTT	CASSIREITEAFF
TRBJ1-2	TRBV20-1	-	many	TGCAGTGCTACAGGTGGGGGCCCGTATGGCTACACCTTC	CSATGGGPYGYTF
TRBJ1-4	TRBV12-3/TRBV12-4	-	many	TGTGCCAGCAGTTTAGAGGAGGAAAAACTGTTTTTT	CASSLEEEKLFF
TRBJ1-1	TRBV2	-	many	TGTGCCAGCAGAACAGTGGAGAACACTGAAGCTTTCTTT	CASRTVENTEAFF
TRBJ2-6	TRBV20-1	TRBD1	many	TGCAGTGCTAGGGGGACAGGGGCAAACGCAAGCTCTGGGGCCAACGTCCTGACTTTC	CSARGTGANASSGANVLTF
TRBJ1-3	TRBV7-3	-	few	TGTGCCAGCAGCGTCCCACGACGGCTGGGAAACACCATATATTTT	CASSVPRRLGNTIYF
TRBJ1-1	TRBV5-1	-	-	TGCGTCAGCAGCCTACAGGGCTCTGGCACTGAGGCTTTCTTT	CVSSLQGSGTEAFF
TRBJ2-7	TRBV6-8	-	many	TGTGCCAGCAGTCCCAGGGGCGGCGAGCAGTACTTC	CASSPRGGEQYF
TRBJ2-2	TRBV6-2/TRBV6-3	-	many	TGTGCCAGCAGCAGGACAGTGACCGGGGAGCTGTTTTTT	CASSRTVTGELFF
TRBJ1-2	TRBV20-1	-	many	TGCAGTGCTAGATTGACAGGCGTACCGAATGGCTACACCTTC	CSARLTGVPNGYTF
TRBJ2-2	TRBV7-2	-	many	TGTGCCAGCAGCCCAAGACACACCGGGGAGCTGTTTTTT	CASSPRHTGELFF
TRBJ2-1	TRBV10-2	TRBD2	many	TGCGCCAGCAGGACTAGCGGGAGAACAATCGATGAGCAGTTCTTC	CASRTSGRTIDEQFF
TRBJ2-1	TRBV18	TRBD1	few	TGTGCCAGCTCGCCATCTACAGGGGACGATGAGCAGTTCTTC	CASSPSTGDDEQFF
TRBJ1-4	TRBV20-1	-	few	TGCAGTGCTAGAGATGGGCCAGGTGAAAAACTGTTTTTT	CSARDGPGEKLFF
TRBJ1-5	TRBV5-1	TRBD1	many	TGCGCCAGCAGCCCGGGACAGTATAGCAATCAGCCCCAGCATTTT	CASSPGQYSNQPQHF
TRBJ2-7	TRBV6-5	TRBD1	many	TGTGCCAGCAGTTTAGGACAGGGGGCGAGGGAGCAGTACTTC	CASSLGQGAREQYF
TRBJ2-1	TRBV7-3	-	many	TGTGCCAGCAGCCCCATCAAGCGGCCCTACAATGAGCAGTTCTTC	CASSPIKRPYNEQFF
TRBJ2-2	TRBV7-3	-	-	TGTGCCAGCAGCTTAACCAGGGTCGCGAACACCGGGGAGCTGTTTTTT	CASSLTRVANTGELFF
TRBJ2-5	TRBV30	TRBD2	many	TGTGCCTGGAGTCAGACTAGCGGGGGGGAAGAGACCCAGTACTTC	CAWSQTSGGEETQYF
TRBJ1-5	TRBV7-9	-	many	TGTGCCAGCAGCTGCCCGAAAAGGGTGAGAAGCAATCAGCCCCAGCATTTT	CASSCPKRVRSNQPQHF
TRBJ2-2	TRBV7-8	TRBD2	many	TGTGCCAGCAGCTTAACAAAATACCGGGAGGTCGCCGGGGAGCTGTTTTTT	CASSLTKYREVAGELFF
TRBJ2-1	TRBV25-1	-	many	TGTGCCAGCAGTGAAAGACTAAATGAGCAGTTCTTC	CASSERLNEQFF
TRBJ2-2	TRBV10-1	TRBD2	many	TGCGCCAGCAGTGAGGCTAGCGGGAGTCACGGGGAGCTGTTTTTT	CASSEASGSHGELFF
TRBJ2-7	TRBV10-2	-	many	TGCGCCAGCAGTGAGTCCCGGGTAGGGTACGAGCAGTACTTC	CASSESRVGYEQYF
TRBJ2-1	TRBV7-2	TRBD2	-	TGTGCCAGCAGCTTAGGGGTAGCGGGAGGGGTTGAGCAGTTCTTC	CASSLGVAGGVEQFF
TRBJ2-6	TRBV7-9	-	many	TGTGCCAGCACCCGGGGGGCAGGAGTTGGGGCCAACGTCCTGACTTTC	CASTRGAGVGANVLTF
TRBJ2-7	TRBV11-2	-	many	TGTGCCAGCAGCTTAGATTACGAGCAGTACTTC	CASSLDYEQYF
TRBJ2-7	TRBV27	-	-	TGTGCCAGCAGTTTATGGGGCAGAACCTACGAGCAGTACTTC	CASSLWGRTYEQYF
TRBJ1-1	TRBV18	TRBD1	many	TGTGCCAGCTCACTTTCAACAGGGGTGACTGAAGCTTTCTTT	CASSLSTGVTEAFF
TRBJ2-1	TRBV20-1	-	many	TGCAGTGCTCCCCGGACGGAAGGCTACAATGAGCAGTTCTTC	CSAPRTEGYNEQFF
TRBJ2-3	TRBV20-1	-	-	TGCAGTGCTAGAGCCATCGAGGGGTGGGACACAGATACGCAGTATTTT	CSARAIEGWDTDTQYF